A selection of T cell receptor beta chains follows, all from one sample in a study of CD8 T cells in Susac syndrome. TCRdb re-called the immunoSEQ multiplex PCR reads with MiXCR, one entry per CDR3 protein. The table records tens of thousands of distinct CDR3 sequences, 93% of them present only once. Sequencing was done on a sample of CD8+ T cells from PBMCs. Receptors originate from a human donor with multiple sclerosis. The CDR3 runs from the conserved cysteine through the conserved F or W. Fields, in order: J gene, V gene, D gene, clone size, CDR3 DNA, CDR3 protein. A D gene is named only where the DNA matches it firmly. For some rows the clone size is stated as once, few or many, or as a class when expanded; others skip it.

TRBJ1-1	TRBV3-1	-	-	TGTGCCAGCAGCCATTACCCAGGGGAAGGTCTAAACACTGAAGCTTTCTTT	CASSHYPGEGLNTEAFF
TRBJ2-6	TRBV4-3	-	-	TGCGCCAGCAGCCCCAGTACTTGGTACAACTCTGGGGCCAACGTCCTGACTTTC	CASSPSTWYNSGANVLTF
TRBJ1-1	TRBV7-9	-	-	TGTGCCAGCAGCCGAGGGGGGTCAAACACTGAAGCTTTCTTT	CASSRGGSNTEAFF
TRBJ1-6	TRBV30	-	-	TGTGCCTGGAGTGTTGGGGGAGGTAATTCACCCCTCCACTTT	CAWSVGGGNSPLHF
TRBJ1-2	TRBV20-1	-	-	TGCAGTGCTAGAGATGGGCAGGTTAGGGACTATGGCTACACCTTC	CSARDGQVRDYGYTF
TRBJ1-1	TRBV28	TRBD1	-	TGTGCCAGCAGTCCCCGGACAGGGGGCTTCGGCACTGAAGCTTTCTTT	CASSPRTGGFGTEAFF
TRBJ2-3	TRBV7-9	-	-	TGTGCCTTCGTAGGGGACGACAGCACAGATACGCAGTATTTT	CAFVGDDSTDTQYF
TRBJ1-2	TRBV7-9	TRBD1	-	TGTGCCGGCCAAGACGGGACAGCAACATATGGCTACACCTTC	CAGQDGTATYGYTF
TRBJ2-5	TRBV9	-	once	TGTGCCAGCAGCGTAGAAGGGGGGTTAGGGGAGACCCAGTACTTC	CASSVEGGLGETQYF
TRBJ2-1	TRBV29-1	-	-	TGCAGCGTCGAGGGATCCTTTCCAAGGTTCTTC	CSVEGSFPRFF
TRBJ2-7	TRBV7-9	-	once	TGTGCCAGCAGCTACTCCCCTAGTGCCTACGAGCAGTACTTC	CASSYSPSAYEQYF
TRBJ2-1	TRBV27	TRBD2	-	TGTGCCAGCAGTTTCGGTGTGGGGGGGACCAATGAGCAGTTCTTC	CASSFGVGGTNEQFF
TRBJ2-7	TRBV24-1	-	-	TGTGCCACCAGTGACACAGGCCCTTACGAGCAGTACTTC	CATSDTGPYEQYF
TRBJ2-5	TRBV5-6	-	-	TGTGCCAGCAGCTTGTGGGCCCCGATTGAAGAGACCCAGTACTTC	CASSLWAPIEETQYF
TRBJ1-4	TRBV6-1	TRBD1	-	TGTGCCAGCAGTGAATTAGCAGGGGGCACTAATGAAAAACTGTTTTTT	CASSELAGGTNEKLFF
TRBJ1-6	TRBV7-9	-	-	TGTGCCAGCAGCCTCCGCCCTGGGGCGAGGAATTCACCCCTCCACTTT	CASSLRPGARNSPLHF
TRBJ2-5	TRBV24-1	TRBD2	-	TGTGCCACCAGTGAGTTCACCCAACTAGCGGGGGTACAAGAGACCCAGTACTTC	CATSEFTQLAGVQETQYF
TRBJ2-7	TRBV4-1	-	-	TGCGCCAGCAGCCAAGAACCCGCCTACGAGCAGTACTTC	CASSQEPAYEQYF
TRBJ1-5	TRBV20-1	-	-	TGCAGTGCTAGAACACCCGGGGGACAGCCCCAGCATTTT	CSARTPGGQPQHF
TRBJ2-1	TRBV7-9	TRBD1	-	TGTGCCAGCAGCCCACCCGGGACAGGGAACTACAATGAGCAGTTCTTC	CASSPPGTGNYNEQFF
TRBJ1-2	TRBV10-2	-	once	TGCGCCAGCAGTCGGGCACCTAACTATGGCTACACCTTC	CASSRAPNYGYTF
TRBJ2-7	TRBV13	-	-	TGTGCCAGCAGCGTTATATCAGAATCCTACGAGCAGTACTTC	CASSVISESYEQYF
TRBJ2-7	TRBV3-1	TRBD1	-	TGTGCCAGCAGACTGGGACAGGGGGCCTACGAGCAGTACTTC	CASRLGQGAYEQYF
TRBJ1-6	TRBV27	-	-	TGTGCCAGCAGTCCACCTCCCTCCTATAATTCACCCCTCCACTTT	CASSPPPSYNSPLHF
TRBJ1-1	TRBV30	-	few	TGTGCCTGGAGTGTACTGGGAAGACAGGAAGCTTTCTTT	CAWSVLGRQEAFF
TRBJ2-1	TRBV7-3	TRBD2	-	TGTGCCAGCAGGTCGAGCGGGGGGGCCTACAATGAGCAGTTCTTC	CASRSSGGAYNEQFF
TRBJ2-1	TRBV5-4	-	-	TGTGCCAGCAGCGAAACCGGGACTGGGAACAATGAGCAGTTCTTC	CASSETGTGNNEQFF